Below are 17 T cell receptor beta chains sequenced from a single sample in a study of T cells after yellow fever vaccination. TCRdb re-called the 5' RACE reads through MiXCR, storing one row per CDR3 protein. The sample consists of 300,000 to 350,000 distinct CDR3 sequences, around 8.1% of them appearing once. The material was PBMCs, obtained more than 40 days after the first yellow fever vaccination. The receptors were sampled from a man between 18 and 35 years old who received the YFV17D yellow fever vaccine.

This clonotype has at least ten counts. The chain recombines TRBV6-5 with TRBJ2-1, with 10 bases that match TRBD2. Germline V lookup: CDR1 MNHEY, CDR2 SVGAGI. V lost 3 bases and J lost 6; bases outside the gene matches: 5. This CDR3 has 15 residues. CDR3 residues: CASSYYSGGLNEQFF. The CDR3 region has the DNA TGTGCCAGCAGTTATTATAGCGGGGGGCTCAATGAGCAGTTCTTC.

This clonotype came up many times. V gene TRBV11-1 combines with J gene TRBJ1-2, with 8 bases identical to TRBD1. CDR1 and CDR2 from the germline V gene are SGHAT and FQDESV (reference sequence). Germline trimming cut 5 bases from V and 4 bases from J; bases unmatched to any gene: 9. The length of the CDR3 is 15 residues. DNA for the CDR3: TGTGCCAGCAGCGTCCGGGACAGGAACATCTATGGCTACACCTTC. Encoded protein: CASSVRDRNIYGYTF.

CDR3 bases: TGTGCCACCAGCAGAGAAAAAATTAGCGGGGGCGGAGAGACCCAGTACTTC. Residues: CATSREKISGGGETQYF. The rearrangement links TRBV15 to TRBJ2-5; the match to TRBD2 covers 9 bases. CDR1 is LNHNV and CDR2 is YYDKDF in the germline V gene (reference sequence). V was clipped by 0 bases and J by 4 bases; unmatched bases: 9. The CDR3 has 17 amino acids.

The rearrangement links TRBV29-1 to TRBJ2-7; TRBD1 aligns across 9 bases. This CDR3 spans 14 amino acids. Germline V lookup: CDR1 SQVTM, CDR2 ANQGSEA. Germline trimming cut 4 bases from V and 2 bases from J; bases unmatched to any gene: 6. CDR3 residues: CSVAHGTGTYEQYF. The CDR3 nucleotides are TGCAGCGTTGCCCACGGGACAGGGACCTACGAGCAGTACTTC.

This clonotype has only a few counts. V and J are TRBV7-2 and TRBJ2-2; possibly TRBD1 or TRBD2 for D (5 bases each). Germline-derived CDR1 and CDR2 are SGHTA and FQGNSA. V was trimmed by 0 bases and J by 6 bases, leaving 17 bases between them. This CDR3 spans 17 amino acids. Here the CDR3 DNA reads TGTGCCAGCAGCTTAGCCGGGGCCTCAAAACGACCCGGGGAGCTGTTTTTT. This gives the protein CASSLAGASKRPGELFF.

The DNA for the CDR3 is TGTGCCAGCAGCGGAGGGGGTTCGGTTAGTAGCTCCTACGAGCAGTACTTC. Its protein is CASSGGGSVSSSYEQYF. J is TRBJ2-7 and V is TRBV5-8; tentatively, D is TRBD1 or TRBD2 (6 bases each). In germline, CDR1 is SGHTS, CDR2 YDEGEE. The germline V and J ends were trimmed by 4 bases and 0 bases, with 20 bases remaining between them. The CDR3 contains 17 residues.

This chain connects TRBV11-2 to TRBJ2-5; D remains ambiguous. Germline CDR1 SGHAT, CDR2 FQNNGV. V lost 5 bases to trimming and J lost 0 bases, with 7 bases between them. The CDR3 is 13 residues long. The CDR3 region is CASSPRYQETQYF. The CDR3 DNA is TGTGCCAGCAGCCCAAGGTACCAAGAGACCCAGTACTTC. Combining the CDR3 with reference TRBV11-2 and TRBJ2-5 gives the whole variable domain EAGVAQSPRYKIIEKRQSVAFWCNPISGHATLYWYQQILGQGPKLLIQFQNNGVVDDSQLPKDRFSAERLKGVDSTLKIQPAKLEDSAVYLCASSPRYQETQYFGPGTRLLVL.

This chain links TRBV7-9 with TRBJ2-3, with 8 positions matching TRBD2. From germline, CDR1 is SEHNR and CDR2 FQNEAQ (reference sequence). The CDR3 is 16 amino acids. V dropped 3 bases and J dropped 2; count of bases not matched to a gene: 7. The CDR3 DNA reads as TGTGCCAGCAGCTTGAGGACTAGCCAAGTCACAGATACGCAGTATTTT. This gives the protein CASSLRTSQVTDTQYF.

The rearrangement links TRBV2 to TRBJ1-1, with D hard to call. This CDR3 has 11 amino acids. Trimming took off 5 bases at V and 11 bases at J, with 12 bases between the two ends. Germline CDR1 reads SNHLY; CDR2 reads FYNNEI. This CDR3 reads CASSTTSFAFF. The DNA for the CDR3 is TGTGCCAGCAGTACTACCTCTTTTGCTTTCTTT.

The sample holds a few counts of this clonotype. This rearrangement joins TRBV20-1 to TRBJ2-1; TRBD2 matches 9 bases. CDR1 DFQATT and CDR2 SNEGSKA come from the germline V gene (reference sequence). V shed 4 bases and J 2 bases; nucleotides not matched to a gene: 0. The CDR3 extends over 13 amino acids. The CDR3 nucleotides are TGCAGTGCTAAGCGGGGGGCCTACAATGAGCAGTTCTTC. Translation gives CSAKRGAYNEQFF.

A few counts support this clonotype. V and J are TRBV6-2 or TRBV6-3 and TRBJ1-5; no clear D gene. CDR1 MNHEY and CDR2 SVGEGT come from the germline V gene. Trimming shortened V by 8 bases and J by 6 bases, and 26 bases separated the two germline ends. CDR3 length: 17 amino acids. This chain's CDR3 is CASSPPLLGIAFQPQHF. The CDR3, as DNA: TGTGCCAGCTCTCCGCCCCTTCTGGGAATCGCTTTTCAGCCCCAGCATTTT.

The sample holds many counts of this clonotype. J is TRBJ2-7 and V is TRBV7-2; 8 bases map to TRBD1. The CDR3 covers 15 residues. Germline CDR1 reads SGHTA; CDR2 reads FQGNSA. J was trimmed by 3 bases and V by 5 bases; bases with no gene match: 9. CDR3 sequence: CASSPGPGQDYEQYF. CDR3 coding DNA: TGTGCCAGCAGCCCAGGCCCGGGACAGGACTACGAGCAGTACTTC.

There are a few counts of this clonotype. The chain recombines TRBV27 with TRBJ1-2; D call uncertain. Germline values: CDR1 MNHEY, CDR2 SMNVEV (reference sequence). Trimming took off 9 bases at V and 4 bases at J, with 9 bases between the two ends. The CDR3 runs 11 residues. The CDR3 loop reads CASGQLYGYTF. In DNA form, the CDR3 reads TGTGCCAGTGGGCAGCTCTATGGCTACACCTTC.

This clonotype was found many times. The V call is TRBV28, the J call TRBJ2-1, with 10 bases identical to TRBD2. Germline V lookup: CDR1 MDHEN, CDR2 SYDVKM. The CDR3 length is 17 residues. Unmatched junction bases numbered 12, after V lost 4 bases and J lost 6 bases. The CDR3 protein is CASSSLRTSGQINEQFF. The DNA of the CDR3 is TGTGCCAGCAGTTCCCTCCGGACTAGCGGCCAAATCAATGAGCAGTTCTTC.

This clonotype was seen a few times. This rearrangement joins TRBV4-3 to TRBJ2-3; 8 bases line up with TRBD1. The CDR3 length is 16 residues. CDR1 and CDR2 (germline): LGHNA, YSLEER. V trimming: 0 bases; J trimming: 4 bases; junction bases outside the gene matches: 6. The CDR3 loop is CASSQDLAGGPDTQYF. The CDR3 DNA reads as TGCGCCAGCAGCCAAGATCTGGCAGGGGGCCCAGATACGCAGTATTTT.

V gene TRBV11-2 combines with J gene TRBJ1-6, with D possibly being TRBD1 (6 bases). Trimming left V 5 bases short and J 6 bases short, with 14 bases between. Germline V lookup: CDR1 SGHAT, CDR2 FQNNGV. CDR3 length: 15 residues. This CDR3 is CASSLLGGPNSPLHF. The CDR3 nucleotides read TGTGCCAGCAGCCTTCTGGGGGGGCCTAATTCACCCCTCCACTTT.

This clonotype occurred many times. The CDR3 reads CATGVSAKPDTQYF. CDR3 coding DNA: TGTGCCACCGGAGTCAGTGCGAAACCAGATACGCAGTATTTT. The genes are TRBV6-5 and TRBJ2-3, with D unclear. The length of the CDR3 is 14 residues. The V end lost 10 bases, the J end lost 4 bases, and 18 bases lay between the germline ends. The germline V gene has CDR1 MNHEY and CDR2 SVGAGI.